The T cell receptor (beta chain) under discussion was sequenced for a study of T-cell reconstitution after alpha-beta-depleted transplantation in children. Study observations and caveats: Some patients' high day-60 TCRbeta diversity was traced to surviving recipient T cells and thymic progenitors.

For TCRbeta, the library was prepared with unique molecular identifiers. Via MiXCR, TCRdb re-called the PCR reads, giving one row per CDR3 protein. The sample contains hundreds of thousands of distinct CDR3 sequences, 20% to 25% of which appear only once. This clonotype was seen ten or more times. What it binds is unknown. Sequenced here: PBMCs, mostly from graft donor cells, sampled 360 days after TCRalphabeta/CD19-depleted stem cell transplant. This sequence originates from a boy under two years old who had a stem cell transplant for acute myeloid leukemia, so the T cells may come from the graft donor.

The CDR3 here is CSANRRLLRADTQYF. As DNA, the CDR3 is TGCAGTGCCAACCGTCGACTGTTAAGGGCAGATACGCAGTATTTT. The chain employs TRBV20-1 and TRBJ2-3; D gene ambiguous. Trimming cost V 6 bases and J 4 bases, with 20 bases left between them. Germline V gives CDR1 DFQATT, CDR2 SNEGSKA (reference sequence). The CDR3 has 15 amino acids.